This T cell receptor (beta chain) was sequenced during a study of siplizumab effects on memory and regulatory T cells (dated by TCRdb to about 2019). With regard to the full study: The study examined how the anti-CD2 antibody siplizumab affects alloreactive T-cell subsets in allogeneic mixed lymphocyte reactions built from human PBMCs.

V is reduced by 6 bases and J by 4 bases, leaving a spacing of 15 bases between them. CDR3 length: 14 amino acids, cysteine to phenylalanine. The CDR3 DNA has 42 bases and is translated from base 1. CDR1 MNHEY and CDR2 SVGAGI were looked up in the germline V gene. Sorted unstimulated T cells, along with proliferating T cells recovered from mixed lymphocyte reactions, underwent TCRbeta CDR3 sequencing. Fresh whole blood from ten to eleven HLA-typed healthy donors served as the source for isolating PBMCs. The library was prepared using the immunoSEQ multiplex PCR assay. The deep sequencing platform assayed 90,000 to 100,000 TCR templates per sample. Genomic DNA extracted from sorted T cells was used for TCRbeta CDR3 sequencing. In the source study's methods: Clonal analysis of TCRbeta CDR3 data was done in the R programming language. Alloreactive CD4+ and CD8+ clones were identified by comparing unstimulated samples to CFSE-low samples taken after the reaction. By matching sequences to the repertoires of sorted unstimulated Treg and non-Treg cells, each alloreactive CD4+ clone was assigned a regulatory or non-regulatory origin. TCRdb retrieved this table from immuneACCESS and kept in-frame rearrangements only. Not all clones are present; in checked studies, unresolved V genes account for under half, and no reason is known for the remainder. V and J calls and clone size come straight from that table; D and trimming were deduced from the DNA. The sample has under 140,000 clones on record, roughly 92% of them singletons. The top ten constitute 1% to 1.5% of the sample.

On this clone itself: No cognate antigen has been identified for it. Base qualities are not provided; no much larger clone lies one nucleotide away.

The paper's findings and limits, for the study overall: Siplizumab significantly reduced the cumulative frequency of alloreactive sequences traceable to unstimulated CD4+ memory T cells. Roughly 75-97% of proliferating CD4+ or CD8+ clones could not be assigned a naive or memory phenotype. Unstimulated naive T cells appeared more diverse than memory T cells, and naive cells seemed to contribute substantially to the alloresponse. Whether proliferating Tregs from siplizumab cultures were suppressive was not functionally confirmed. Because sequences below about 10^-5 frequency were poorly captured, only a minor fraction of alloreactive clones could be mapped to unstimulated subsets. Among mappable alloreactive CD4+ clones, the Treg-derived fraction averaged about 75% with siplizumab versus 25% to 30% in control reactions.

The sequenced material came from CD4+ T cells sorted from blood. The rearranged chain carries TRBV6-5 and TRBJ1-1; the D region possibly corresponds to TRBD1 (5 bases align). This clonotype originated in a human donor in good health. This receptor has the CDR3 CASRPGPQGTEAFF. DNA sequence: TGTGCCAGCAGACCGGGACCGCAGGGCACTGAAGCTTTCTTT.